The 10 T cell receptor beta chains reported below all come from one sample, sequenced in a study of shared clonotypes between healthy human individuals (TCRdb year 2020). The method behind the library was the immunoSEQ multiplex PCR assay. Entries here come from immuneACCESS through TCRdb and include only in-frame sequences with V and J called. Some clones fail to appear in such tables; in the studies checked, an unresolved V gene covers under half of the shortfall, and the cause of the remainder is unknown. The sample table contains 150,000 to 200,000 clones; only one count was recorded for roughly 93% of them. Around 0.067% of the sample lies in the top ten. Sequencing was carried out using naive CD4+ T cells sorted from blood. Read against the paper, the sample's cell subset or site label means: CD45RA+ positively selected. The receptors originated from a young woman in good health.

The rearrangement links TRBV5-4 to TRBJ2-3, with a tentative D call TRBD1 (7 bases). CDR3 length: 17 amino acids. With 4 bases removed from V and 6 bases from J, the gap between germline ends came to 24 bases. Germline V CDR1 and CDR2: SGHNT, YYREEE (reference sequence). The DNA for the CDR3 is TGTGCCAGCAGCGGGAGGACAGGACCCCAGGAAACTGATACGCAGTATTTT. Its protein product is CASSGRTGPQETDTQYF.

The rearrangement joins TRBV10-3 to TRBJ2-7; TRBD1 agrees at 8 bases. Trimming at V came to 4 bases and at J to 5 bases, leaving 10 bases not matched to a gene. The CDR3 spans 15 residues. Germline V gene lookup returns CDR1 ENHRY and CDR2 SYGVKD. Here the CDR3 DNA reads TGTGCCATCAGTGCCTCCTCCTCCAGGGGGCACGAGCAGTACTTC. This translates into CAISASSSRGHEQYF.

V gene TRBV4-1 combines with J gene TRBJ2-7, with 12 positions matching TRBD2. The CDR3 covers 19 residues. Germline CDR1 is MGHRA and CDR2 is YSYEKL. Trimming at V came to 2 bases and at J to 2 bases, leaving 13 bases not matched to a gene. CDR3 DNA: TGCGCCAGCAGCCAACCACTCCGGGGACTAGCGGGTGGGACCTACGAGCAGTACTTC. Translating gives CASSQPLRGLAGGTYEQYF.

The chain joins TRBV6-1 to TRBJ2-5, with 10 bases fitting TRBD2. V dropped 6 bases and J dropped 0; count of bases not matched to a gene: 7. This CDR3 is built from 16 residues. Looked up from germline, CDR1 is MNHNS and CDR2 is SASEGT. As DNA, the CDR3 is TGTGCCAGCAGAGAAAGGACTAGCGGATACCAAGAGACCCAGTACTTC. Translation: CASRERTSGYQETQYF.

This chain links TRBV18 with TRBJ2-2; 7 bases are shared with TRBD1. Germline loops: CDR1 KGHSH, CDR2 LQKENI. Trimming took 4 bases from V and 0 from J; bases not matched to a gene: 5. This CDR3 contains 16 residues. CDR3 region: CASSLGTAANTGELFF. In DNA form, the CDR3 reads TGTGCCAGCTCACTCGGGACAGCCGCGAACACCGGGGAGCTGTTTTTT. The whole variable domain, remainder taken from reference TRBV18 and TRBJ2-2, is NAGVMQNPRHLVRRRGQEARLRCSPMKGHSHVYWYRQLPEEGLKFMVYLQKENIIDESGMPKERFSAEFPKEGPSILRIQQVVRGDSAAYFCASSLGTAANTGELFFGEGSRLTVL.

This clone appeared once. The chain joins TRBV11-2 to TRBJ1-3; D not certain. The CDR3 consists of 17 residues. The V end lost 2 bases, the J end lost 2 bases, and 16 bases lay between the germline ends. CDR1 is SGHAT, CDR2 FQNNGV, per germline. CDR3 bases: TGTGCCAGCAGCTTAACGACGGGCTTTGGGGCTGGAAACACCATATATTTT. This codes for CASSLTTGFGAGNTIYF.

The chain combines TRBV15 with TRBJ2-5, with 13 positions matching TRBD2. This CDR3 has 13 residues. The junction had 3 bases not matched to a gene; V was cut back by 10 bases and J by 4 bases. Per germline, CDR1 LNHNV and CDR2 YYDKDF (reference sequence). Here the CDR3 reads CAIGTSGIETQYF. In DNA, the CDR3 is TGTGCCATCGGGACTAGCGGGATAGAGACCCAGTACTTC.

Here the CDR3 DNA reads TGTGCCACCAGCAGTCATCCACGTGTTAAAAGACAGCCCCAGCATTTT. The encoded protein is CATSSHPRVKRQPQHF. This chain joins TRBV15 and TRBJ1-5, with D hard to call. Trimming took off 3 bases at V and 7 bases at J, with 19 bases between the two ends. Germline CDR1 LNHNV, CDR2 YYDKDF (reference sequence). The CDR3 covers 16 residues.

This clone was detected a few times. The chain joins TRBV27 to TRBJ2-7; 9 bases are shared with TRBD1. Trimming cost V 5 bases and J 0 bases; bases outside gene matches: 5. Germline V gene lookup returns CDR1 MNHEY and CDR2 SMNVEV (reference sequence). CDR3 length equals 15 residues. Here the CDR3 reads CASSGTGTISYEQYF. Written as DNA, the CDR3 is TGTGCCAGCAGTGGGACAGGGACCATCTCCTACGAGCAGTACTTC.

In DNA, the CDR3 is TGTGCCAGCAGTTTAACCTCGACAGGGATCTACGAGCAGTACTTC. Translating gives CASSLTSTGIYEQYF. The chain uses TRBV28 and TRBJ2-7, with TRBD1 identical over 7 bases. V was pared by 2 bases and J by 3 bases, with 7 bases of the junction left unmatched. The CDR3 extends over 15 amino acids. Per germline, CDR1 MDHEN and CDR2 SYDVKM.